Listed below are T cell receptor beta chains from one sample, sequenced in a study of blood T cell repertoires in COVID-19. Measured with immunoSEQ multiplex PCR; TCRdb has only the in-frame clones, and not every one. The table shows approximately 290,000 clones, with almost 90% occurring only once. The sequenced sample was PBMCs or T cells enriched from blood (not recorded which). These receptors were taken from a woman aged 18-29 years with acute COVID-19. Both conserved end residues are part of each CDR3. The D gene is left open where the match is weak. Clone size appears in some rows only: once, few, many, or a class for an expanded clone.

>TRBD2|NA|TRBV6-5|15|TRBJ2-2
TGTGCCAGCGGGCCTAGCGGATCGAACACCGGGGAGCTGTTTTTT
CASGPSGSNTGELFF
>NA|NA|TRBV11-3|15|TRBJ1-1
TGTGCCAGCAGCACGCAGGACAGCTTGAACACTGAAGCTTTCTTT
CASSTQDSLNTEAFF
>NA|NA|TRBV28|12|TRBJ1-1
TGTGCCAGCCACCAGGGGTCCACTGAAGCTTTCTTT
CASHQGSTEAFF
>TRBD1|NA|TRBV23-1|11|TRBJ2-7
TGCGCCAACGAAGCAGGGGGCGAGCAGTACTTC
CANEAGGEQYF
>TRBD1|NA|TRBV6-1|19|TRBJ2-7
TGTGCCAGCAGTGATGGAGGTCCCGGGACAGAGAAGTCGATGTACGAGCAGTACTTC
CASSDGGPGTEKSMYEQYF
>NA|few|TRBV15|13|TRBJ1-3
TGTGCCACCGACCAGGGTTTTGGAAACACCATATATTTT
CATDQGFGNTIYF
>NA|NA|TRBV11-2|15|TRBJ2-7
TGTGCCAGCAGCTTGGGGACACCGAGCTCCTACGAGCAGTACTTC
CASSLGTPSSYEQYF
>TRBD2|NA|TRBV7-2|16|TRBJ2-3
TGTGCCAGCAGCTTACTAGCGGGGACCGTCACAGATACGCAGTATTTT
CASSLLAGTVTDTQYF
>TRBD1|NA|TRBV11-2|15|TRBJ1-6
TGTGCCAGCAGCTTACGCCGGGACAGGGGTTCACCCCTCCACTTT
CASSLRRDRGSPLHF
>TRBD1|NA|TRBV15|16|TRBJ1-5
TGTGCCACCAGCTATCAGACAGGGCTCGGCAATCAGCCCCAGCATTTT
CATSYQTGLGNQPQHF
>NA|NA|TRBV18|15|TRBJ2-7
TGTGCCAGCTCACCACCGCCGGCAGGGAGGTACGAGCAGTACTTC
CASSPPPAGRYEQYF
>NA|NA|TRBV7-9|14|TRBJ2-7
TGTGCCAGCAGCTTAAAAGGCGGAGAGAGGGAGCAGTACTTC
CASSLKGGEREQYF
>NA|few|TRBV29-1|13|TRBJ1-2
TGCAGCGTTGAAAGGGAGGCCTTTTATGGCTACACCTTC
CSVEREAFYGYTF
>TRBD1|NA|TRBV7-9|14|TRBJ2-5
TGTGCCAGCAGCTTGACAGGGCGCTTGGAGACCCAGTACTTC
CASSLTGRLETQYF
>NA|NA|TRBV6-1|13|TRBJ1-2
TGTGCCAGCCGTGACAGTTTCGTCGGGGGCTACACCTTC
CASRDSFVGGYTF
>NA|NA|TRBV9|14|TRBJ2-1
TGTGCCAGCAGCGCCGGGACACTCTACAATGAGCAGTTCTTC
CASSAGTLYNEQFF
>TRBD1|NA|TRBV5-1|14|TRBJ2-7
TGCGCCAGCAGCACGGATGGACAGGGCGGTAGGCAGTACTTC
CASSTDGQGGRQYF
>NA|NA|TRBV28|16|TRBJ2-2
TGTGCCAGCAGTCCCTCTCTCGGGGGAGAATCCGGGGAGCTGTTTTTT
CASSPSLGGESGELFF
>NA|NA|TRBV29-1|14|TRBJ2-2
TGCAGCGCTGGTATGACGGGGAACACCGGGGAGCTGTTTTTT
CSAGMTGNTGELFF
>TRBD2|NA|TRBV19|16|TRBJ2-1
TGTGCCAGTAGTATAGTTCATAGCGGGGGCTACAATGAGCAGTTCTTC
CASSIVHSGGYNEQFF
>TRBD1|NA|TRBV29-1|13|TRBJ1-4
TGCAGCGTTAGGGGGCCAACTAATGAAAAACTGTTTTTT
CSVRGPTNEKLFF
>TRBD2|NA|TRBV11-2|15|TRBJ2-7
TGTGCCAGCAGCTTAAGAGTACCCGGGAGGTACGAGCAGTACTTC
CASSLRVPGRYEQYF
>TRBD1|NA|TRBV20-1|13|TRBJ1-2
TGCAGTGCTAGTTCACAGGGGGAGCGGGGCTACACCTTC
CSASSQGERGYTF
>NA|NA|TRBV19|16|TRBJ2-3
TGTGCCAGTAGTATAGGCGGGGTGTCGAGCACAGATACGCAGTATTTT
CASSIGGVSSTDTQYF
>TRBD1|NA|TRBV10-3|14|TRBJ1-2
TGTGCCATCAGTCCCGGGACAGAGTACTATGGCTACACCTTC
CAISPGTEYYGYTF
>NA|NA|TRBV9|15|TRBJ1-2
TGTGCCAGCAGCGTAGGGGAGGGAGCTAGCTATGGCTACACCTTC
CASSVGEGASYGYTF
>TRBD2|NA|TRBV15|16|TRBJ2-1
TGTGCCACCAGCAGAAGAACTAGCGGATCCCACAATGAGCAGTTCTTC
CATSRRTSGSHNEQFF
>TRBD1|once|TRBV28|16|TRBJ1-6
TGTGCCAGCAGTTTTGATGTTGGACAGGAGAATTCACCCCTCCACTTT
CASSFDVGQENSPLHF
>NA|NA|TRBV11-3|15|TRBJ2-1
TGTGCCAGCAGCTTATCGGAGGGCTCCTACAATGAGCAGTTCTTC
CASSLSEGSYNEQFF
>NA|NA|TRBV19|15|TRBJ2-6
TGTGCCAGTACCCCACAGGTCTCTGGGGCCAACGTCCTGACTTTC
CASTPQVSGANVLTF
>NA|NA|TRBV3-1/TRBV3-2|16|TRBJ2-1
TGTGCCAGCAGCCCCCTCGCGGGTAGCTCCTACAATGAGCAGTTCTTC
CASSPLAGSSYNEQFF
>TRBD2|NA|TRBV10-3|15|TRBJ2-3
TGTGCCATCAGTGAGCGGGAGGGCCAGACAGATACGCAGTATTTT
CAISEREGQTDTQYF
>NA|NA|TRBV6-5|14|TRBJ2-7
TGTGCCAGCAGCCTAAATTTCCTATCCTACGAGCAGTACTTC
CASSLNFLSYEQYF
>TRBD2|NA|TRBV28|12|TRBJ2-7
TGTGCCAGCACCTCGGGAGGGTACGAGCAGTACTTC
CASTSGGYEQYF
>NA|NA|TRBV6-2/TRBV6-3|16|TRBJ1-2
TGTGCCAGCAGTTTACAAGATAACCCTCAGATCTATGGCTACACCTTC
CASSLQDNPQIYGYTF
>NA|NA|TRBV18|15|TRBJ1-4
TGTGCCAGCTCACCAGGCGGGGGGCAAAGTGAAAAACTGTTTTTT
CASSPGGGQSEKLFF
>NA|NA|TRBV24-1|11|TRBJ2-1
TGTGCCACCGAAAGATCGGGGGTGGTGTTCTTC
CATERSGVVFF
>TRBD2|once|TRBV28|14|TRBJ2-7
TGTGCCAGCAGTTCTCCTAGCGGGAGCTACGAGCAGTACTTC
CASSSPSGSYEQYF
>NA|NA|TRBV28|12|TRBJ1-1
TGTGCCAGTAGGGGTATGAACACTGAAGCTTTCTTT
CASRGMNTEAFF
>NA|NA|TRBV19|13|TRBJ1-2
TGTGCCAGTGGACCGGACAGCGGCTATGGCTACACCTTC
CASGPDSGYGYTF
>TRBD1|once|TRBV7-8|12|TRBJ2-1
TGTGCCAGCAGCTCGGGACAGCTTCAGCAGTTCTTC
CASSSGQLQQFF
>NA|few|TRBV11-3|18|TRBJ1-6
TGTGCCAGCAGCTTAGATCAAGGAGGGAGCTCCTATAATTCACCCCTCCACTTT
CASSLDQGGSSYNSPLHF
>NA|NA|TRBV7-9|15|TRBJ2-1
TGTGCCAGCAGCTTAAGGGCTGGGACTTACAATGAGCAGTTCTTC
CASSLRAGTYNEQFF
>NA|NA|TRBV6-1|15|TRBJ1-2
TGTGCCAGCAGTGAAGCTAGGGGTACGGGCTATGGCTACACCTTC
CASSEARGTGYGYTF
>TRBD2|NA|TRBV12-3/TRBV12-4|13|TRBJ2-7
TGTGCCAGCAGTACCAGACTAGCGGGCGAGCAGTACTTC
CASSTRLAGEQYF
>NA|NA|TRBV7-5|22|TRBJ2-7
TGTGCCAGAAGCTTTATATTAGCCGGGACTAGCGGGAGCAGGCGTTTGGTCTACGAGCAGTACTTC
CARSFILAGTSGSRRLVYEQYF
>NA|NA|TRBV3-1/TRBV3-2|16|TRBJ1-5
TGTGCCAGCAGCCCGGACAGCCCTTATAGCAATCAGCCCCAGCATTTT
CASSPDSPYSNQPQHF
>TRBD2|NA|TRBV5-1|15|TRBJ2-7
TGCGCCAGCAGCTTGGCCCCCGGGAGGGCCTACGAGCAGTACTTC
CASSLAPGRAYEQYF
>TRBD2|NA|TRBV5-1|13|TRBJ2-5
TGCGCCAGCAGCGCGGGAGGGCAAGAGACCCAGTACTTC
CASSAGGQETQYF
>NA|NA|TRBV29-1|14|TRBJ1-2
TGCAGCGTTGAATTGTACATTCATAACTATGGCTACACCTTC
CSVELYIHNYGYTF
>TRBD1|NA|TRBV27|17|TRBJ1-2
TGTGCCAGCAGTTCAGCCGGGACAGGGGAGGTCAACTATGGCTACACCTTC
CASSSAGTGEVNYGYTF
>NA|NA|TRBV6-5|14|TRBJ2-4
TGTGCCAGCAGTTACCAGGGGTCCAAAAACATTCAGTACTTC
CASSYQGSKNIQYF
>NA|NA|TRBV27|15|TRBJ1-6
TGTGCCAGCAGTTTGCGGCGGAAACTTAATTCACCCCTCCACTTT
CASSLRRKLNSPLHF
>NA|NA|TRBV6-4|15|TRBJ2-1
TGTGCCAGCACGGGTCCCATTTCAACCTACAATGAGCAGTTCTTC
CASTGPISTYNEQFF
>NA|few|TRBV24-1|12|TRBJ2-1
TGTGCCACCAGTGATCTACTAGATGAGCAGTTCTTC
CATSDLLDEQFF
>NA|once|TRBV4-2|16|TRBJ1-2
TGTGCCAGCAGCCAAGAGATACAGGGCCCTAACTATGGCTACACCTTC
CASSQEIQGPNYGYTF
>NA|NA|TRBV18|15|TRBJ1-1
TGTGCCAGCTCACCACCGGAGTTGGTGAACACTGAAGCTTTCTTT
CASSPPELVNTEAFF
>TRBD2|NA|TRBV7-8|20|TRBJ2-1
TGTGCCAGCAGCTCGCCGCTTGCCGGGACTAGCGGGAGGACATACAATGAGCAGTTCTTC
CASSSPLAGTSGRTYNEQFF
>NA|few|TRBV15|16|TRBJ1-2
TGTGCCACCAGCAGAGATCGAGGCAGCACGGACTATGGCTACACCTTC
CATSRDRGSTDYGYTF